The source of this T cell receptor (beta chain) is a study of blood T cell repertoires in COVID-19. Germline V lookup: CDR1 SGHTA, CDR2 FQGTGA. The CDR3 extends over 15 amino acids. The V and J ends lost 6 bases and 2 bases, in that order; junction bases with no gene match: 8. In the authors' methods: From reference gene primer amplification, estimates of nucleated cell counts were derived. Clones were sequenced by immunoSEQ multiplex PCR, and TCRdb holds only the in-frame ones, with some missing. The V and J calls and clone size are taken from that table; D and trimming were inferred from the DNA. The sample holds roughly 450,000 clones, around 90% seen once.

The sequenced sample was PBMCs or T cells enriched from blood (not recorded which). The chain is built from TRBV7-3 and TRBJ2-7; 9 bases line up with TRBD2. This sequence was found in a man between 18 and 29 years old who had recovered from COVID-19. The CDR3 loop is CASSISGSPPYEQYF. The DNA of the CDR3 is TGTGCCAGCAGTATTAGCGGGAGCCCTCCCTACGAGCAGTACTTC. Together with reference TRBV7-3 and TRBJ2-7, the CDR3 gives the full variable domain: GAGVSQTPSNKVTEKGKYVELRCDPISGHTALYWYRQSLGQGPEFLIYFQGTGAADDSGLPNDRFFAVRPEGSVSTLKIQRTERGDSAVYLCASSISGSPPYEQYFGPGTRLTVT.